This TCR beta chain was obtained from a study of cytomegalovirus exposure and HLA in healthy donors. CDR1 is SQVTM and CDR2 is ANQGSEA in the germline V gene. V gave up 6 bases and J gave up 7 bases; unmatched junction bases: 14. The CDR3 consists of 15 residues. Study observations and caveats: Several of the most significant clusters appeared, in a later analysis, to be linked to common viral pathogens.

In the PCR, 60 Vbeta and 13 Jbeta primers were used. Profiling relied on immunoSEQ multiplex PCR, and the TCRdb table lists in-frame clones only, not all of them. The sample records approximately 170,000 clones, around four fifths being singletons. To note about this clone: Its target is not known.

Sequencing was done on a sample of PBMCs. This chain links TRBV29-1 with TRBJ2-2; 7 bases agree with TRBD1. The TCR comes from a man younger than 35 in good health and CMV-seropositive. The CDR3 coding sequence is TGCAGCGTCGCCGGGACAGACCTATTGGGCGGGGAGCTGTTTTTT. Translated, it gives CSVAGTDLLGGELFF.